Each of the 23 T cell receptor beta chains below was sequenced from the same sample in a study of shared clonotypes between healthy human individuals. Assay used: immunoSEQ multiplex PCR; TCRdb lists only in-frame clones, some missing. The sample consists of some 2.1 million clones, just under 95% of them appearing once. CD8 cells regarded as naive lacked CD45RO, were positively chosen for CCR7, and omitted terminally differentiated effector memory CD45RA+ cells. The sample was naive CD8+ T cells sorted from blood. The receptors originated from a young man in good health.

The chain recombines TRBV27 with TRBJ2-1, with D unclear. The length of the CDR3 is 14 residues. The germline CDR1 and CDR2 sequences are MNHEY and SMNVEV (reference sequence). With 4 bases removed from V and 4 bases from J, the gap between germline ends came to 11 bases. This CDR3 reads CASSSGGPYNEQFF. CDR3 in DNA: TGTGCCAGCAGTTCCGGCGGACCATACAATGAGCAGTTCTTC.

This rearrangement joins TRBV6-1 to TRBJ1-6; 8 bases agree with TRBD1. V trimming: 4 bases; J trimming: 2 bases; junction bases outside the gene matches: 7. Germline CDR1 reads MNHNS; CDR2 reads SASEGT. The CDR3 contains 17 residues. The CDR3 sequence is CASSAWTGSAYNSPLHF. CDR3 bases: TGTGCCAGCAGTGCCTGGACAGGGAGCGCCTATAATTCACCCCTCCACTTT.

The rearrangement links TRBV11-2 to TRBJ2-1; TRBD2 agrees at 9 bases. Trimming cost V 5 bases and J 4 bases; bases outside gene matches: 9. The CDR3 has 16 residues. The germline V gene has CDR1 SGHAT and CDR2 FQNNGV. CDR3 amino acids: CASSRDPAGGYNEQFF. For the CDR3, the DNA is TGTGCCAGCAGCCGCGACCCCGCGGGGGGGTACAATGAGCAGTTCTTC.

This chain connects TRBV27 to TRBJ2-3; 9 nucleotides line up with TRBD2. Germline V gene data show CDR1 as MNHEY and CDR2 as SMNVEV (reference sequence). CDR3 size: 14 residues. The V gene end was trimmed by 7 bases and the J gene end by 0 bases; junction bases not matched to a gene: 2. The DNA for the CDR3 is TGTGCCAGCACGGGACTAGCTAGCACAGATACGCAGTATTTT. Translation: CASTGLASTDTQYF.

The genes are TRBV2 and TRBJ2-7, with D tentatively TRBD1 or TRBD2 (5 bases each). The CDR3 is made up of 13 amino acids. V lost 8 bases to trimming and J lost 7 bases, with 18 bases between them. From germline, CDR1 is SNHLY and CDR2 FYNNEI. In DNA form, the CDR3 reads TGTGCCAGCGTGGGGGACGGGGCAAAAGAGCAGTACTTC. Its protein product is CASVGDGAKEQYF.

The V call is TRBV5-4, the J call TRBJ2-7, with D perhaps TRBD2 (6 bases). CDR1 is SGHNT, CDR2 YYREEE, per germline (reference sequence). Trimming left V 0 bases short and J 5 bases short, with 18 bases between. The CDR3 contains 16 residues. The CDR3 spells CASSLDKEGLAHEQYF. CDR3 DNA: TGTGCCAGCAGCTTGGACAAGGAGGGCCTCGCCCACGAGCAGTACTTC.

This chain uses TRBV7-9 with TRBJ2-4, with a tentative D call TRBD1 (5 bases). Deletions cut 3 bases from V and 9 bases from J, with 6 bases between. CDR1 and CDR2 from the germline V gene are SEHNR and FQNEAQ (reference sequence). The CDR3 consists of 11 residues. CDR3 loop: CASSFQGIQYF. The DNA of the CDR3 is TGTGCCAGCAGCTTCCAGGGCATTCAGTACTTC.

The rearrangement joins TRBV4-1 to TRBJ2-7; no firm D call. The CDR3 runs 13 residues. V lost 5 bases and J lost 4, with 12 bases in between. CDR1 and CDR2 from the germline V gene are MGHRA and YSYEKL. The CDR3 loop is CASSETLGYEQYF. The CDR3 coding sequence is TGCGCCAGCAGCGAGACTCTCGGGTACGAGCAGTACTTC.

V gene TRBV7-2 combines with J gene TRBJ2-1; 13 bases map to TRBD2. Germline CDR1 is SGHTA and CDR2 is FQGNSA. The junction had 3 bases not matched to a gene; V was cut back by 3 bases and J by 4 bases. CDR3 length equals 16 residues. The CDR3 is CASSLTSGGIYNEQFF. CDR3 in DNA: TGTGCCAGCAGCTTGACTAGCGGGGGGATATACAATGAGCAGTTCTTC.

The CDR3, as DNA: TGTGCCAGCAGCCAGGCCGGAAACACTGAAGCTTTCTTT. This encodes CASSQAGNTEAFF. This chain connects TRBV7-9 to TRBJ1-1; D uncertain. V lost 5 bases and J lost 2, with 9 bases in between. Germline CDR1 reads SEHNR; CDR2 reads FQNEAQ (reference sequence). The CDR3 is 13 amino acids.

This chain joins TRBV5-4 and TRBJ2-2, with 8 bases lining up with TRBD1. The V and J ends lost 10 bases and 4 bases, in that order; junction bases with no gene match: 3. The CDR3 has 12 residues. Germline loops: CDR1 SGHNT, CDR2 YYREEE (reference sequence). The CDR3 sequence: CAWTGPTGELFF. The CDR3 region has the DNA TGTGCCTGGACAGGGCCCACCGGGGAGCTGTTTTTT.

This chain connects TRBV7-9 to TRBJ2-3; TRBD2 aligns across 11 bases. Germline values: CDR1 SEHNR, CDR2 FQNEAQ (reference sequence). This CDR3 contains 17 residues. The V and J ends lost 3 bases and 2 bases, in that order; junction bases with no gene match: 7. The DNA for the CDR3 is TGTGCCAGCAGCTTTTCCCCTAGCGGGGGGAACACAGATACGCAGTATTTT. Its translation: CASSFSPSGGNTDTQYF.

This chain joins TRBV5-6 and TRBJ2-7; D gene ambiguous. This CDR3 contains 14 residues. V gave up 4 bases and J gave up 7 bases, with 18 bases separating them. Germline-derived CDR1 and CDR2 are SGHDT and YYEEEE. The CDR3 reads CASSPNTRIVEQYF. CDR3 sequence (DNA): TGTGCCAGCAGCCCCAACACGCGAATTGTAGAGCAGTACTTC.

A note on this clone: Other DNA sequences within the sample encode an identical CDR3. The gene calls are TRBV28 and TRBJ1-4; D not resolved. Germline-derived CDR1 and CDR2 are MDHEN and SYDVKM. This CDR3 has 14 amino acids. With 4 bases removed from V and 0 bases from J, the gap between germline ends came to 6 bases. This CDR3 is CASSSSATNEKLFF. As DNA, the CDR3 is TGTGCCAGCAGTTCTTCTGCAACTAATGAAAAACTGTTTTTT.

The V gene is TRBV14, the J gene TRBJ1-1, with a tentative D call TRBD1 (5 bases). Trimming left V 6 bases short and J 1 base short, with 12 bases between. This CDR3 is built from 14 residues. Germline CDR1 and CDR2: SGHDN and FVKESK. The CDR3 region is CASRSGQGNTEAFF. For the CDR3, the DNA is TGTGCCAGCAGGTCGGGTCAGGGGAACACTGAAGCTTTCTTT.

This clone showed up just once. The CDR3 coding sequence is TGTGCCAGCAGCGCATCCTTGGGCGGGGAGCTGTTTTTT. It yields the protein CASSASLGGELFF. This sequence joins TRBV11-2 and TRBJ2-2; D ambiguous. Per the germline V gene, CDR1 is SGHAT and CDR2 is FQNNGV. The CDR3 sequence is 13 residues long. Trimming took off 5 bases at V and 7 bases at J, with 11 bases between the two ends.

The rearrangement links TRBV27 to TRBJ1-1; 8 bases map to TRBD1. Germline trimming cut 6 bases from V and 3 bases from J; bases unmatched to any gene: 6. Germline values: CDR1 MNHEY, CDR2 SMNVEV (reference sequence). The CDR3 runs to 14 residues. The CDR3 here is CASRQQGEDTEAFF. CDR3 DNA: TGTGCCAGCAGGCAACAGGGGGAGGACACTGAAGCTTTCTTT.

This chain connects TRBV6-5 to TRBJ1-3; tentative D call: TRBD1 (5 bases). CDR1 is MNHEY and CDR2 is SVGAGI in the germline V gene. The length of the CDR3 is 14 residues. Deletions cut 6 bases from V and 2 bases from J, with 11 bases between. The DNA of the CDR3 is TGTGCCAGCAGCGAATGGGGGACTGGAAACACCATATATTTT. Amino acids: CASSEWGTGNTIYF.

V gene TRBV4-1 combines with J gene TRBJ2-1, with D possibly being TRBD1 or TRBD2 (6 bases each). V shed 3 bases and J shed 7 bases, with 25 bases lying between them. This CDR3 has 18 residues. The V gene's germline CDR1 is MGHRA and CDR2 YSYEKL. DNA for the CDR3: TGCGCCAGCAGCCAGATCGGGAGTGGGGGCCGGGCAAGGAATGAGCAGTTCTTC. This codes for CASSQIGSGGRARNEQFF.

V is TRBV2 and J is TRBJ2-2; 7 nucleotides align to TRBD1. CDR1 SNHLY and CDR2 FYNNEI come from the germline V gene. The CDR3 has 13 residues. Trimming removed 7 bases from V and 4 bases from J; junction bases left unmatched: 3. As DNA, the CDR3 is TGTGCCAGCACACAGGGGAGCACCGGGGAGCTGTTTTTT. Translated, it gives CASTQGSTGELFF.

This chain connects TRBV4-1 to TRBJ2-7; D gene uncertain. The CDR3 loop spans 16 amino acids. CDR1 and CDR2 (germline): MGHRA, YSYEKL. Trimming took off 1 base at V and 0 bases at J, with 13 bases between the two ends. As DNA, the CDR3 is TGCGCCAGCAGCCAAGTTCCGAGTCCGGACTCCTACGAGCAGTACTTC. Its translation: CASSQVPSPDSYEQYF.

This rearrangement joins TRBV6-6 to TRBJ2-4; no definite D call. The germline V and J ends were trimmed by 2 bases and 12 bases, with 14 bases remaining between them. Germline values: CDR1 MNHNY, CDR2 SVGAGI (reference sequence). This CDR3 is built from 13 residues. CDR3 in amino acids: CASSYGPSFGQYF. The CDR3 DNA follows: TGTGCCAGCAGTTACGGGCCGTCTTTCGGTCAGTACTTC.

About this clone itself: Other DNA sequences in the sample encode the same CDR3. The chain recombines TRBV6-5 with TRBJ2-1; D uncertain. The germline gives CDR1 MNHEY, CDR2 SVGAGI. Trimming left V 2 bases short and J 6 bases short, with 5 bases between. This CDR3 contains 12 residues. CDR3 sequence reads: CASSYPGNEQFF. Written as DNA, the CDR3 is TGTGCCAGCAGTTACCCCGGCAATGAGCAGTTCTTC.